This TCR beta chain was retrieved from a study of breast tumors, draining lymph nodes, adjacent tissues. Whole-study findings and limits: Compared with lymph nodes, tumors were less diverse; compared with nontumor tissue, more. Luminal-like breast cancer showed significantly higher tumor–nontumor repertoire similarity than basal-like. The lymph node origin of tumor T cells was framed as consistent with a hypothesis, not demonstrated. The data were judged consistent with most tumor T cells coming from lymph node and expanding in tumor.

Samples came from axillary lymph nodes draining the breast cancer. TCRdb re-analysed the multiplex PCR reads in MiXCR, keeping a single row per CDR3 protein. The sample has 75,000 to 100,000 distinct CDR3 sequences, approximately 19% seen once. This clonotype was seen repeatedly, ten times or more. As yet, its antigen is unknown. V lost 6 bases to trimming and J lost 2 bases, with 13 bases between them. The CDR3 is 13 amino acids. CDR1 DFQATT and CDR2 SNEGSKA come from the germline V gene (reference sequence). The sequence was collected from a female donor with breast cancer. Some clones in this sample may be carry-over from other donors' samples. The V and J genes are TRBV20-1 and TRBJ2-5; D gene unclear. Sequencing used axillary lymph node tissue. The CDR3 region is CSALDPKQETQYF. The CDR3 nucleotides are TGCAGTGCCCTGGATCCAAAACAAGAGACCCAGTACTTC.